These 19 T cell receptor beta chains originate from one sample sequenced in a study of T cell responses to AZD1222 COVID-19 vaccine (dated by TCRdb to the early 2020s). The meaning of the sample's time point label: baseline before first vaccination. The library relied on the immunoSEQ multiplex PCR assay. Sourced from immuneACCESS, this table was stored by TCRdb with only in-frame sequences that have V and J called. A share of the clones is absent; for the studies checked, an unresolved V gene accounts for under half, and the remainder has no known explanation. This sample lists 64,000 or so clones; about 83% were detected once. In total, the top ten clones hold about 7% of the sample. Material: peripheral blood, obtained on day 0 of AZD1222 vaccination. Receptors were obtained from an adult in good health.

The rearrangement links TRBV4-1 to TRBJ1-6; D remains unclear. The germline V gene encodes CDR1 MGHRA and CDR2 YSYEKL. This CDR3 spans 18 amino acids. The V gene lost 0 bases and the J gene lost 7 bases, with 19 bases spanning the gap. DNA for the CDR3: TGCGCCAGCAGCCAAGATTATCCTATCCTACGACGAAATTCACCCCTCCACTTT. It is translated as CASSQDYPILRRNSPLHF.

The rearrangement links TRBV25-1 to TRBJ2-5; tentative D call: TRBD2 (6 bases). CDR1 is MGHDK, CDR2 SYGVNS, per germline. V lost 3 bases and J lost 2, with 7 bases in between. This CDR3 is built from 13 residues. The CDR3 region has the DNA TGTGCCAGCAGTGAGGGGGGTCAAGAGACCCAGTACTTC. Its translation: CASSEGGQETQYF.

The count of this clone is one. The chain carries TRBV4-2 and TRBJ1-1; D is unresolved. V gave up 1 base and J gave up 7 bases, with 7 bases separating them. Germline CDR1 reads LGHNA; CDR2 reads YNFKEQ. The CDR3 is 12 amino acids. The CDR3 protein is CASSQVRNEAFF. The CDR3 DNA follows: TGTGCCAGCAGCCAAGTCAGGAATGAAGCTTTCTTT.

The CDR3 DNA sequence: TGTGCCAGTAGTATCGTTCGGGCGCGGGGCTATGGCTACACCTTC. It yields the protein CASSIVRARGYGYTF. V usage is TRBV19 and J usage is TRBJ1-2; D is unresolved. CDR3 size: 15 residues. Germline CDR1 and CDR2: LNHDA and SQIVND (reference sequence). The V gene lost 3 bases and the J gene lost 4 bases, with 15 bases spanning the gap.

In nucleotides, the CDR3 is TGTGCCAGCAGTTTCCAGGGAATGACCGGGGAGCTGTTTTTT. It yields the protein CASSFQGMTGELFF. This chain joins TRBV28 and TRBJ2-2; D perhaps matches TRBD1 (5 bases). The germline V and J ends were trimmed by 3 bases and 5 bases, with 10 bases remaining between them. Germline CDR1 MDHEN, CDR2 SYDVKM. This CDR3 has 14 amino acids.

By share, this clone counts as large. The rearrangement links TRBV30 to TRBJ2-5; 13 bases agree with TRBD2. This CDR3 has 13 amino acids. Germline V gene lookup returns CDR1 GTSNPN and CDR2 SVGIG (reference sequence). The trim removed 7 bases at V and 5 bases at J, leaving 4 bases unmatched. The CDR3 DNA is TGTGCCTCTACTAGCGGGGGGGTTGAGACCCAGTACTTC. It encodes CASTSGGVETQYF. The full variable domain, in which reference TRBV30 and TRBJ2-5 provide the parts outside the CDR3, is SQTIHQWPATLVQPVGSPLSLECTVEGTSNPNLYWYRQAAGRGLQLLFYSVGIGQISSEVPQNLSASRPQDRQFILSSKKLLLSDSGFYLCASTSGGVETQYFGPGTRLLVL.

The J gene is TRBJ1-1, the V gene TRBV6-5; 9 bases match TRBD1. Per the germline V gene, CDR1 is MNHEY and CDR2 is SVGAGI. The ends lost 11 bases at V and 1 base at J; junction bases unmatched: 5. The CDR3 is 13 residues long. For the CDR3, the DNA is TGTGCCGGCGGGACAGGGAGGAACACTGAAGCTTTCTTT. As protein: CAGGTGRNTEAFF.

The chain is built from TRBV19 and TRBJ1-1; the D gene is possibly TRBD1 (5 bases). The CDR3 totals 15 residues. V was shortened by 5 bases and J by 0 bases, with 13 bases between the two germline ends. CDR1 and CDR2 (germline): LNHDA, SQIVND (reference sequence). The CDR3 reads CASSLRGRMNTEAFF. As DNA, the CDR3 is TGTGCCAGTAGTTTAAGGGGTCGGATGAACACTGAAGCTTTCTTT.

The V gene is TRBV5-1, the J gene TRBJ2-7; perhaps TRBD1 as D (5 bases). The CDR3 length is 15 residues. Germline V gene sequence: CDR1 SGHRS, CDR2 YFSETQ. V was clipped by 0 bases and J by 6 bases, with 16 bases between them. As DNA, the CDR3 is TGCGCCAGCAGCTTGGGAGGTCAGGGTTTTGGCGAGCAGTACTTC. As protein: CASSLGGQGFGEQYF.

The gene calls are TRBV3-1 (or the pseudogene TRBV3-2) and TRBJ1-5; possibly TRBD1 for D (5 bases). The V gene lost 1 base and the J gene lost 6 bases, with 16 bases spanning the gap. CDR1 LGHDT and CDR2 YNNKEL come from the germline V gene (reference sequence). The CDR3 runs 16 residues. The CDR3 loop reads CASSQGVSGQGQPQHF. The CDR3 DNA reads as TGTGCCAGCAGCCAAGGGGTTTCGGGGCAGGGTCAGCCCCAGCATTTT.

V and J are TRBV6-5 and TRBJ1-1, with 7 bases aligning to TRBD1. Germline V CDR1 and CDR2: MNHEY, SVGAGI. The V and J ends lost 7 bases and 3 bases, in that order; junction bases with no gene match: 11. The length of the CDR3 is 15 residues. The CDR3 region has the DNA TGTGCCAGCAACCGAGACAGGGTCGGTCACACTGAAGCTTTCTTT. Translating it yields CASNRDRVGHTEAFF.

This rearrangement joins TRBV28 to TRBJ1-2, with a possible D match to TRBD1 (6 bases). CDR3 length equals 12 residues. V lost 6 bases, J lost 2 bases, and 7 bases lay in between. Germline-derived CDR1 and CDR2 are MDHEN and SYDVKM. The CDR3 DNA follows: TGTGCCAGCAGAACAGGGAACTATGGCTACACCTTC. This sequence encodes CASRTGNYGYTF.

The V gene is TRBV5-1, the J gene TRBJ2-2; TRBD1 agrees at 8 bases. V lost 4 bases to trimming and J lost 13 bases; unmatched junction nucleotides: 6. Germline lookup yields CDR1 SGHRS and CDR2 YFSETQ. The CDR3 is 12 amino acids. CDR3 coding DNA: TGCGCCAGCAGCCCCACAGGGGGAGGGCTGTTTTTT. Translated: CASSPTGGGLFF.

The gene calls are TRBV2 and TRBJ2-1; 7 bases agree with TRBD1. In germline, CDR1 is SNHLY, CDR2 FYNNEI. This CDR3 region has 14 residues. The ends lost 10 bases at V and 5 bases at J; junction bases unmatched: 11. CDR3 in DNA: TGTGCCACTCTTAGGGACAGCATAGACAATGAGCAGTTCTTC. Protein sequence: CATLRDSIDNEQFF.

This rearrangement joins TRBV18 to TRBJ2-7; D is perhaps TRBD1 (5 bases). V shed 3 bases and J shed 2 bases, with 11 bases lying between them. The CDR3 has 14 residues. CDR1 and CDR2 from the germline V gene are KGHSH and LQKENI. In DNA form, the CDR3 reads TGTGCCAGCTCACCCAGGGTTGCGACCTACGAGCAGTACTTC. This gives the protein CASSPRVATYEQYF.

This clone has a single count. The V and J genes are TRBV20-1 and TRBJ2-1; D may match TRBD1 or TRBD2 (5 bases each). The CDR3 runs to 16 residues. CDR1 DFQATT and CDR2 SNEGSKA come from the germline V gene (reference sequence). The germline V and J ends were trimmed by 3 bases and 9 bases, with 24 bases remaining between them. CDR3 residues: CSASPKGEGPYLEQFF. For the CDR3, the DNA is TGCAGTGCTAGTCCCAAGGGAGAGGGGCCATACCTTGAGCAGTTCTTC.

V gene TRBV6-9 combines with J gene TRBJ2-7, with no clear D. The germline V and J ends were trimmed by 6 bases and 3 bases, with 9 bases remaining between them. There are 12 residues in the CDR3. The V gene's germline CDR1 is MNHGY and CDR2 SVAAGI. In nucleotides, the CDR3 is TGTGCCAGCAGACCCTTCATCTACGAGCAGTACTTC. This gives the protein CASRPFIYEQYF.

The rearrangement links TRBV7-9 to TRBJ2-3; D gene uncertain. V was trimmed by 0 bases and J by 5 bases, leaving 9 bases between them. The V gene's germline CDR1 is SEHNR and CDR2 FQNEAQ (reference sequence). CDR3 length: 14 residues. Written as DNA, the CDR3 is TGTGCCAGCAGCTTAGCGGGCTATGAAGATACGCAGTATTTT. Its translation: CASSLAGYEDTQYF.

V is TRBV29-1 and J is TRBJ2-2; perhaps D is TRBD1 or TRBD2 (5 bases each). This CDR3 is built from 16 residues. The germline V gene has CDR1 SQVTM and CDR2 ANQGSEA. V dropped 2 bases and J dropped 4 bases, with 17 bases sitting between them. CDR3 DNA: TGCAGCGTTGAACCCCGGGGCTCCTCGGGCACCGGGGAGCTGTTTTTT. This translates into CSVEPRGSSGTGELFF.